This passage covers 20 T cell receptor beta chains from one sample sequenced in a study of shared clonotypes between healthy human individuals. Naive-designated CD8 cells lacked CD45RO, were positively enriched for CCR7, and omitted terminally differentiated effector memory CD45RA+ cells. Profiled with immunoSEQ multiplex PCR; TCRdb holds only in-frame clones, not every one. The sample includes roughly 570,000 clones, 98% of them seen just once. Input material: naive CD8+ T cells sorted from blood. Receptors were obtained from a man in his thirties or forties in good health.

The chain links TRBV5-5 to TRBJ2-7, with no clear D. The CDR3 length is 14 residues. V was cut by 4 bases and J by 3 bases, with 14 bases left in between. Germline V gives CDR1 SGHKS, CDR2 YYEKEE (reference sequence). CDR3 sequence (DNA): TGTGCCAGCAGCGAACTGGGTAGCCTCTACGAGCAGTACTTC. Its protein is CASSELGSLYEQYF.

The rearrangement links TRBV18 to TRBJ2-1; the match to TRBD2 covers 12 bases. Per the germline V gene, CDR1 is KGHSH and CDR2 is LQKENI. CDR3 length: 23 residues. The V segment lost 3 bases and the J segment 2 bases; nucleotides outside the gene matches: 23. CDR3 DNA: TGTGCCAGCTCACCGACACCTCATAAGACTAGCGGGAGACCCCATTCCACCTACAATGAGCAGTTCTTC. As protein: CASSPTPHKTSGRPHSTYNEQFF. Full variable domain (remainder filled in from reference TRBV18 and TRBJ2-1): NAGVMQNPRHLVRRRGQEARLRCSPMKGHSHVYWYRQLPEEGLKFMVYLQKENIIDESGMPKERFSAEFPKEGPSILRIQQVVRGDSAAYFCASSPTPHKTSGRPHSTYNEQFFGPGTRLTVL.

The chain has TRBV6-5 and TRBJ1-2; 7 bases match TRBD1. The germline V gene has CDR1 MNHEY and CDR2 SVGAGI. V lost 5 bases to trimming and J lost 4 bases; unmatched junction nucleotides: 10. The CDR3 contains 15 residues. The CDR3, as DNA: TGTGCCAGCAGTCACCGGGACAGAGGATTCTATGGCTACACCTTC. Translation gives CASSHRDRGFYGYTF.

The chain has TRBV5-6 and TRBJ2-2; TRBD1 matches 8 bases. The ends lost 3 bases at V and 5 bases at J; junction bases unmatched: 9. Germline V CDR1 and CDR2: SGHDT, YYEEEE. The CDR3 loop spans 16 amino acids. The CDR3 DNA sequence: TGTGCCAGCAGCTCCTGGACAGGGCGGGCGACCGGGGAGCTGTTTTTT. It is translated as CASSSWTGRATGELFF.

The chain has TRBV2 and TRBJ2-1, with D possibly TRBD2 on 5 matching bases. V lost 3 bases and J 9 bases, leaving 15 bases between the germline ends. This CDR3 comprises 14 residues. The germline V gene encodes CDR1 SNHLY and CDR2 FYNNEI. The CDR3 nucleotides read TGTGCCAGCAGTGATCGGGGAGATTGGGGTGAGCAGTTCTTC. It codes for CASSDRGDWGEQFF.

This clone was found once. V and J are TRBV6-1 and TRBJ2-1; D tentatively fits TRBD1 or TRBD2 (6 bases each). Between the trimmed V and J ends, which lost 10 bases and 7 bases, there was a span of 14 bases. The germline CDR1 and CDR2 sequences are MNHNS and SASEGT. The CDR3 is made up of 12 amino acids. The CDR3 coding sequence is TGTGCCAACACTCAGGGGAGGAATGAGCAGTTCTTC. Translation gives CANTQGRNEQFF.

The rearrangement joins TRBV7-8 to TRBJ2-1; 8 nucleotides align to TRBD2. CDR3 length: 16 amino acids. Germline CDR1 reads SGHVS; CDR2 reads FQNEAQ. V shed 6 bases and J 4 bases; nucleotides not matched to a gene: 11. CDR3 bases: TGTGCCAGCAGTAGGGAGCGGGAGCTGAGTTACAATGAGCAGTTCTTC. It codes for CASSRERELSYNEQFF.

The chain carries TRBV7-9 and TRBJ2-1; the match to TRBD2 covers 10 bases. This CDR3 is built from 18 residues. With V trimmed by 8 bases and J by 3 bases, 16 bases remained unmatched. Germline lookup yields CDR1 SEHNR and CDR2 FQNEAQ (reference sequence). CDR3 residues: CASQNYSGRWGFYNEQFF. DNA for the CDR3: TGTGCCAGCCAAAACTATAGCGGGAGGTGGGGATTCTACAATGAGCAGTTCTTC.

The chain has TRBV4-1 and TRBJ2-2, with 7 positions matching TRBD1. The CDR3 is 14 amino acids. Per germline, CDR1 MGHRA and CDR2 YSYEKL. V dropped 5 bases and J dropped 6; count of bases not matched to a gene: 6. DNA for the CDR3: TGCGCCAGCAGCACATACAGGGGACCCGGGGAGCTGTTTTTT. This encodes CASSTYRGPGELFF.

DNA of the CDR3: TGTGCCAGCAGTTCTCAGACAGGGGCGCAAGAGACCCAGTACTTC. Its translation is CASSSQTGAQETQYF. V and J are TRBV27 and TRBJ2-5; 8 bases align to TRBD1. V lost 4 bases, J lost 2 bases, and 6 bases stayed unmatched. This CDR3 is 15 amino acids long. Germline V lookup: CDR1 MNHEY, CDR2 SMNVEV (reference sequence).

This chain connects TRBV7-9 to TRBJ2-1; 15 bases agree with TRBD2. Germline values: CDR1 SEHNR, CDR2 FQNEAQ (reference sequence). The CDR3 has 17 amino acids. J gave up 7 bases and V 0 bases, and 4 bases lay outside the gene matches. As DNA, the CDR3 is TGTGCCAGCAGCTTAGCGGGACTAGCGGGAGGCCTTAATGAGCAGTTCTTC. Protein sequence: CASSLAGLAGGLNEQFF.

The CDR3 protein is CSVRTGGGYEQYF. DNA of the CDR3: TGCAGCGTTCGGACGGGTGGGGGCTACGAGCAGTACTTC. The chain couples TRBV29-1 to TRBJ2-7; either TRBD1 or TRBD2 may fit D (5 bases each). V lost 5 bases and J lost 3, with 14 bases in between. The CDR3 covers 13 residues. CDR1 SQVTM and CDR2 ANQGSEA come from the germline V gene.

The chain uses TRBV19 and TRBJ2-3; 9 bases align to TRBD1. The CDR3 totals 16 residues. Germline V CDR1 and CDR2: LNHDA, SQIVND (reference sequence). Trimming cost V 5 bases and J 4 bases; bases outside gene matches: 10. CDR3 loop: CASSPRDREFADTQYF. The CDR3 DNA is TGTGCCAGTAGTCCTCGGGACAGGGAGTTCGCAGATACGCAGTATTTT.

This clone has just one count. The genes are TRBV15 and TRBJ2-3; D is uncertain. Germline V gene data show CDR1 as LNHNV and CDR2 as YYDKDF (reference sequence). The CDR3 has 16 amino acids. The V end lost 1 base, the J end lost 5 bases, and 16 bases lay between the germline ends. The CDR3 DNA reads as TGTGCCACCAGCAGAGCTAAAGTATTTTCGGGAGATACGCAGTATTTT. Amino acid sequence: CATSRAKVFSGDTQYF.

The rearrangement links TRBV7-6 to TRBJ1-5; D is perhaps TRBD1 (5 bases). The V and J ends lost 2 bases and 3 bases respectively, with 17 bases between them. Germline V CDR1 and CDR2: SGHVS, FNYEAQ. The CDR3 extends over 17 amino acids. This CDR3 is CASSLSGPAITNQPQHF. The CDR3 DNA follows: TGTGCCAGCAGCTTATCAGGGCCAGCCATTACCAATCAGCCCCAGCATTTT.

The V and J genes are TRBV18 and TRBJ2-7; D gene ambiguous. V was pared by 2 bases and J by 3 bases, with 17 bases between. Per germline, CDR1 KGHSH and CDR2 LQKENI. The CDR3 spans 16 residues. CDR3 in amino acids: CASSPWSRSENYEQYF. For the CDR3, the DNA is TGTGCCAGCTCACCATGGAGTAGGTCCGAGAACTACGAGCAGTACTTC. Together with reference TRBV18 and TRBJ2-7, the CDR3 gives the full variable domain: NAGVMQNPRHLVRRRGQEARLRCSPMKGHSHVYWYRQLPEEGLKFMVYLQKENIIDESGMPKERFSAEFPKEGPSILRIQQVVRGDSAAYFCASSPWSRSENYEQYFGPGTRLTVT.

The J gene is TRBJ2-1, the V gene TRBV18; 12 bases agree with TRBD2. Germline CDR1 and CDR2: KGHSH and LQKENI. This CDR3 region has 17 residues. The ends lost 3 bases at V and 8 bases at J; junction bases unmatched: 11. Here the CDR3 reads CASSPPRLAGVVDEQFF. CDR3 bases: TGTGCCAGCTCACCTCCCCGACTAGCGGGAGTAGTCGATGAGCAGTTCTTC.

The gene calls are TRBV27 and TRBJ2-1; a possible D gene is TRBD2 (6 bases). CDR3 size: 15 residues. Germline values: CDR1 MNHEY, CDR2 SMNVEV (reference sequence). Between the trimmed V and J ends, which lost 3 bases and 6 bases, there was a span of 15 bases. This CDR3 is CASSFSSGAVNEQFF. The CDR3 coding sequence is TGTGCCAGCAGTTTTAGTAGCGGAGCTGTCAATGAGCAGTTCTTC.

The chain has TRBV27 and TRBJ2-1; 8 positions match TRBD2. The CDR3 extends over 14 amino acids. J gave up 8 bases and V 6 bases, and 9 bases lay outside the gene matches. Germline V gives CDR1 MNHEY, CDR2 SMNVEV (reference sequence). The CDR3: CASSSLSGSDEQFF. The CDR3 DNA follows: TGTGCCAGCAGCTCACTCAGCGGGAGTGATGAGCAGTTCTTC.

The rearrangement uses TRBV4-1 and TRBJ2-1; possible D gene TRBD1, 6 bases. The V gene lost 1 base and the J gene lost 5 bases, with 15 bases spanning the gap. The germline CDR1 and CDR2 sequences are MGHRA and YSYEKL. This CDR3 has 16 amino acids. CDR3 DNA: TGCGCCAGCAGCCAAGGCTCCGGACAGCCGGACAATGAGCAGTTCTTC. Translated: CASSQGSGQPDNEQFF.